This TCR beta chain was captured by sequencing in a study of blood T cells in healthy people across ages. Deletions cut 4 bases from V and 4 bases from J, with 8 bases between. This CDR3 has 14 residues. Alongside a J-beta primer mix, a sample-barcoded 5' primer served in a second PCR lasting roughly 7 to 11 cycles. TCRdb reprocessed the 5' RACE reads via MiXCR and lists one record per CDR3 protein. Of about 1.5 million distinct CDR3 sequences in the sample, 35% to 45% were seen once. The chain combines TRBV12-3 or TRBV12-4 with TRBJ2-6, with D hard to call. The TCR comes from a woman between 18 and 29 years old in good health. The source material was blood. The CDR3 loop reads CASSSGPGANVLTF. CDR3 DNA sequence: TGTGCCAGCAGTTCTGGTCCCGGGGCCAACGTCCTGACTTTC.